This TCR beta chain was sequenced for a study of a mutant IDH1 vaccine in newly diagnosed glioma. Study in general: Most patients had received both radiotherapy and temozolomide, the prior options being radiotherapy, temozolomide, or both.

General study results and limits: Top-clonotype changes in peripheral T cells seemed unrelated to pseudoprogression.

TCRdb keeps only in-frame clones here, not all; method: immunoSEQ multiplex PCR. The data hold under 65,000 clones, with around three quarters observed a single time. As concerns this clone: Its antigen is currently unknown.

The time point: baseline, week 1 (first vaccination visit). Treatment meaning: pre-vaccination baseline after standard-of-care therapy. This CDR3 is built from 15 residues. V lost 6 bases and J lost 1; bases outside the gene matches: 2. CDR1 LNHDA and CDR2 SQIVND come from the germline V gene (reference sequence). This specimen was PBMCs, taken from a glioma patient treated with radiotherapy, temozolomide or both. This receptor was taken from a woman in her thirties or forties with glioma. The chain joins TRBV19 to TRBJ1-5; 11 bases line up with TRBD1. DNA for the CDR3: TGTGCCAGTAGGGGACAGGGGGGCAGCAATCAGCCCCAGCATTTT. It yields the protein CASRGQGGSNQPQHF.